A single sample is the source of the 13 T cell receptor beta chains below, sequenced in a study of blood T cell repertoires in COVID-19. The protocol was immunoSEQ multiplex PCR, while the TCRdb copy is restricted to in-frame clones and leaves out a portion. The sample carries 390,000 or so clones, 80% to 90% recorded once. The sequenced material came from peripheral blood. The receptors here all came from a woman aged 25-40 years with COVID-19, enrolled during active disease.

V and J are TRBV18 and TRBJ1-1; D is unresolved. The CDR3 is 14 amino acids. Germline CDR1 is KGHSH and CDR2 is LQKENI. V lost 3 bases to trimming and J lost 6 bases, with 14 bases between them. Here the CDR3 reads CASSPREGSPEAFF. The CDR3 region has the DNA TGTGCCAGCTCACCCCGGGAGGGTTCCCCTGAAGCTTTCTTT.

The V gene is TRBV2, the J gene TRBJ2-3; 14 positions match TRBD2. V lost 6 bases to trimming and J lost 0 bases; unmatched junction nucleotides: 11. Per germline, CDR1 SNHLY and CDR2 FYNNEI. CDR3 length equals 19 residues. CDR3 sequence (DNA): TGTGCCAGCAGGGTTTCCGGGACTAGCGGGGGACTTAGCACAGATACGCAGTATTTT. Its protein is CASRVSGTSGGLSTDTQYF.

The chain is built from TRBV19 and TRBJ1-6, with unresolved D. The CDR3 loop spans 15 amino acids. V was cut by 2 bases and J by 3 bases, with 8 bases left in between. CDR1 is LNHDA, CDR2 SQIVND, per germline (reference sequence). The CDR3 DNA is TGTGCCAGTAGTATACAAGGGAGCTATAATTCACCCCTCCACTTT. Translated: CASSIQGSYNSPLHF.

V usage is TRBV5-5 and J usage is TRBJ1-6; D is undetermined. Trimming stripped 2 bases from V and 10 bases from J, with 7 bases between. Germline V gene lookup returns CDR1 SGHKS and CDR2 YYEKEE (reference sequence). The CDR3 runs to 12 residues. The CDR3 spells CASSFDKSPLHF. In DNA form, the CDR3 reads TGTGCCAGCAGCTTCGACAAGTCACCCCTCCACTTT. The variable domain in full, with the rest retrieved from reference TRBV5-5 and TRBJ1-6, is DAGVTQSPTHLIKTRGQQVTLRCSPISGHKSVSWYQQVLGQGPQFIFQYYEKEERGRGNFPDRFSARQFPNYSSELNVNALLLGDSALYLCASSFDKSPLHFGNGTRLTVT.

The J gene is TRBJ2-7, the V gene TRBV10-3; 10 positions agree with TRBD2. The germline gives CDR1 ENHRY, CDR2 SYGVKD. The V segment lost 2 bases and the J segment 4 bases; nucleotides outside the gene matches: 8. The CDR3 runs to 16 residues. CDR3 sequence: CAISEHRTSGPYEQYV. The CDR3 DNA follows: TGTGCCATCAGTGAGCACAGGACTAGCGGCCCTTACGAGCAGTACGTC.

This chain connects TRBV21-1 to TRBJ2-7; TRBD2, as called in the table, went unchecked against the DNA. TRBV21-1 is an annotated pseudogene. The CDR3 is made up of 19 amino acids. The CDR3 spells CASRQRTSGGSTDIYEQYV. The CDR3 DNA reads as TGTGCCAGCAGACAAAGGACTAGCGGGGGGAGTACGGACATCTACGAGCAGTACGTC.

The rearrangement links TRBV19 to TRBJ2-3, with TRBD2 identical over 13 bases. CDR3 length: 17 residues. Germline lookup yields CDR1 LNHDA and CDR2 SQIVND (reference sequence). V shed 4 bases and J 5 bases; nucleotides not matched to a gene: 9. The CDR3 coding sequence is TGTGCCAGTAGTAGAGAAGGACTAGCGGGAGTTGGAGATACGCAGTATTTT. Protein sequence: CASSREGLAGVGDTQYF.

A single count supports this clone. The J gene is TRBJ2-1, the V gene TRBV19; 10 nucleotides match TRBD2. V was clipped by 2 bases and J by 8 bases; unmatched bases: 9. This CDR3 comprises 16 residues. The germline CDR1 and CDR2 sequences are LNHDA and SQIVND (reference sequence). Written as DNA, the CDR3 is TGTGCCAGTAGTATACTCGGACTAGCGGAGAGGGATGAGCAGTTCTTC. It is translated as CASSILGLAERDEQFF.

The chain uses TRBV5-1 and TRBJ1-6; D is unclear. The CDR3 length is 15 residues. Between the trimmed V and J ends, which lost 2 bases and 6 bases, there was a span of 12 bases. CDR1 and CDR2 from the germline V gene are SGHRS and YFSETQ. The chain's CDR3 is CASSFERTRNSPLHF. The CDR3, as DNA: TGCGCCAGCAGCTTCGAGCGGACCCGTAATTCACCCCTCCACTTT.

The sample holds one count of this clone. As DNA, the CDR3 is TGTGCCAGCAGCCAAGATTTAATTAGTGAGCAGTTCTTC. It encodes CASSQDLISEQFF. The gene calls are TRBV3-1 (or the pseudogene TRBV3-2) and TRBJ2-1, with D hard to call. Trimming shortened V by 0 bases and J by 9 bases, and 9 bases separated the two germline ends. Per germline, CDR1 LGHDT and CDR2 YNNKEL (reference sequence). The CDR3 is 13 amino acids.

The V call is TRBV24-1, the J call TRBJ1-1; D perhaps matches TRBD1 (6 bases). Germline V CDR1 and CDR2: KGHDR, SFDVKD. This CDR3 spans 13 amino acids. V was shortened by 9 bases and J by 1 base, with 11 bases between the two germline ends. Written as DNA, the CDR3 is TGTGCCACCGCCGGGGGGGCGAACACTGAAGCTTTCTTT. It codes for CATAGGANTEAFF.

The chain combines TRBV29-1 with TRBJ2-7, with 12 bases matching TRBD1. CDR1 is SQVTM and CDR2 is ANQGSEA in the germline V gene. The CDR3 runs to 13 residues. Trimming cost V 6 bases and J 7 bases; bases outside gene matches: 7. For the CDR3, the DNA is TGCAGCGTCACGGGGACAGGGGGCAGGGAGCAGTACTTC. It specifies CSVTGTGGREQYF.

The table lists this clone with a few counts. This sequence joins TRBV3-1 (or the pseudogene TRBV3-2) and TRBJ2-5, with D tentatively TRBD1 (6 bases). Germline values: CDR1 LGHDT, CDR2 YNNKEL (reference sequence). V lost 8 bases and J lost 0, with 19 bases in between. The CDR3 consists of 16 residues. CDR3 in DNA: TGTGCCAGCGGTGACAGGACCCTATCGTACCAAGAGACCCAGTACTTC. Amino acid sequence: CASGDRTLSYQETQYF.